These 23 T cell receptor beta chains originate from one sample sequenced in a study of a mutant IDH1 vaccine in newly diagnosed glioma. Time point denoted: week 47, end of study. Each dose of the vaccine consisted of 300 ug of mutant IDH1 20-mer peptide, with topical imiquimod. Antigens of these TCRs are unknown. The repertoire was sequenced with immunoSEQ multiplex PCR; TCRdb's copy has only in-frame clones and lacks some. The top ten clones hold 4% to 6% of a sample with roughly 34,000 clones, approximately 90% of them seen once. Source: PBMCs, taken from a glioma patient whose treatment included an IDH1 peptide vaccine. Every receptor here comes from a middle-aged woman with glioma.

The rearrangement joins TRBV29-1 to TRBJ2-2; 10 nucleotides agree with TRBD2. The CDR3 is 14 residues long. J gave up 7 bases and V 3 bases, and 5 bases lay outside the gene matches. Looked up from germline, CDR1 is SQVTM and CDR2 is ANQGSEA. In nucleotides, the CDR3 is TGCAGCGTTGACAGCGGGGGGGCCGTCGGGGAGCTGTTTTTT. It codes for CSVDSGGAVGELFF.

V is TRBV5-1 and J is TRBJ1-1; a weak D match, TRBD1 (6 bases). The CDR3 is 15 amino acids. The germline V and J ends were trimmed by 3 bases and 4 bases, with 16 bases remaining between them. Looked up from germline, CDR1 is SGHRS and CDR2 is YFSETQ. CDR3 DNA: TGCGCCAGCAGCTGGTTGGGGGGGCCGGGCACTGAAGCTTTCTTT. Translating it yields CASSWLGGPGTEAFF.

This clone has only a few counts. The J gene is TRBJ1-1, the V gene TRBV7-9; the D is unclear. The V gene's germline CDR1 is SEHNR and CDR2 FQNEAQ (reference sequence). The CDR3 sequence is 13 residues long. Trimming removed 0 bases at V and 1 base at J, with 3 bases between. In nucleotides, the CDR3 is TGTGCCAGCAGCTTAGCGCAGAACACTGAAGCTTTCTTT. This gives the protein CASSLAQNTEAFF.

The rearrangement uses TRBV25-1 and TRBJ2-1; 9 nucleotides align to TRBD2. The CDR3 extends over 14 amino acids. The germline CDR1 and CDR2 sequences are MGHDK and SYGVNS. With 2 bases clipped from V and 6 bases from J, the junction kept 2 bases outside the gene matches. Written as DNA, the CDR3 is TGTGCCAGCAGTGAAGGACTAGCGACCAATGAGCAGTTCTTC. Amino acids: CASSEGLATNEQFF. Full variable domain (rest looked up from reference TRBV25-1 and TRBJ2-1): EADIYQTPRYLVIGTGKKITLECSQTMGHDKMYWYQQDPGMELHLIHYSYGVNSTEKGDLSSESTVSRIRTEHFPLTLESARPSHTSQYLCASSEGLATNEQFFGPGTRLTVL.

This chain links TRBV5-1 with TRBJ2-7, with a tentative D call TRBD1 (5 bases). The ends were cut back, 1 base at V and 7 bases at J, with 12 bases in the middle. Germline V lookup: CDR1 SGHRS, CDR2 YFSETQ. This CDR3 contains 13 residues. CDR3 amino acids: CASSLSQGREQYF. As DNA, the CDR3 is TGCGCCAGCAGCTTGTCCCAGGGCAGGGAGCAGTACTTC.

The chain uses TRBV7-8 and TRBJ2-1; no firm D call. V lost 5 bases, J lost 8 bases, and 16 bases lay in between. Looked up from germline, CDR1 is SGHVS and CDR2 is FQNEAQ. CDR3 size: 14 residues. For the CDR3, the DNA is TGTGCCAGCAGCCTACGGGCTACGGCGTATGAGCAGTTCTTC. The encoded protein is CASSLRATAYEQFF. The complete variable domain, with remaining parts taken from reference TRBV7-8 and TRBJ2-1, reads GAGVSQSPRYKVAKRGQDVALRCDPISGHVSLFWYQQALGQGPEFLTYFQNEAQLDKSGLPSDRFFAERPEGSVSTLKIQRTQQEDSAVYLCASSLRATAYEQFFGPGTRLTVL.

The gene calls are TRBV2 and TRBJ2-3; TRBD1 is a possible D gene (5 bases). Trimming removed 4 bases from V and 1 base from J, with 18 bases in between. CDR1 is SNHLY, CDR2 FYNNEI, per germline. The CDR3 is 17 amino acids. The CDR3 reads CASSVRPGARGTDTQYF. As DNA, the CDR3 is TGTGCCAGCAGTGTTAGGCCTGGGGCAAGGGGCACAGATACGCAGTATTTT.

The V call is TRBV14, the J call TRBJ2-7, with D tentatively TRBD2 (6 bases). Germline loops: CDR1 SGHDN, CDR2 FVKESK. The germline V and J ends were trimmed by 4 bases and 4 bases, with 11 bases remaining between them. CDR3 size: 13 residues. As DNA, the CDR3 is TGTGCCAGCAGCCGAGCGGGCCTATACGAGCAGTACTTC. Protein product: CASSRAGLYEQYF. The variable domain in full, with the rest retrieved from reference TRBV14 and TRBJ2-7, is EAGVTQFPSHSVIEKGQTVTLRCDPISGHDNLYWYRRVMGKEIKFLLHFVKESKQDESGMPNNRFLAERTGGTYSTLKVQPAELEDSGVYFCASSRAGLYEQYFGPGTRLTVT.

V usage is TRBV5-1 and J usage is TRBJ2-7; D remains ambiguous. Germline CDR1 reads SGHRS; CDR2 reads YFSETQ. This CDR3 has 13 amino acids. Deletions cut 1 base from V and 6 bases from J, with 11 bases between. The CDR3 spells CASSLTRPAEQYF. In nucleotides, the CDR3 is TGCGCCAGCAGCTTGACTCGACCGGCCGAGCAGTACTTC. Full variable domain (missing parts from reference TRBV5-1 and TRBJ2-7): KAGVTQTPRYLIKTRGQQVTLSCSPISGHRSVSWYQQTPGQGLQFLFEYFSETQRNKGNFPGRFSGRQFSNSRSEMNVSTLELGDSALYLCASSLTRPAEQYFGPGTRLTVT.

This chain's CDR3 is CASSSLAGADTGELFF. DNA for the CDR3: TGCGCCAGCAGCTCCCTAGCGGGGGCAGACACCGGGGAGCTGTTTTTT. V and J are TRBV5-1 and TRBJ2-2, with TRBD2 identical over 10 bases. The CDR3 runs to 16 residues. From germline, CDR1 is SGHRS and CDR2 YFSETQ. V lost 3 bases to trimming and J lost 3 bases; unmatched junction nucleotides: 5.

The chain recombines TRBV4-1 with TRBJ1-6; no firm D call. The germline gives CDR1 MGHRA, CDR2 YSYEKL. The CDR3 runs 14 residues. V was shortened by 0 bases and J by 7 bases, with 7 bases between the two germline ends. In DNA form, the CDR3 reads TGCGCCAGCAGCCAAGATCCATTCAATTCACCCCTCCACTTT. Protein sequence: CASSQDPFNSPLHF.

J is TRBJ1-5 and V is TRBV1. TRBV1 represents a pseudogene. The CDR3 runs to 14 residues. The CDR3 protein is CTSRHVGKHQPQHF. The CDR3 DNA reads TGCACCAGCAGACACGTCGGGAAGCACCAGCCCCAGCATTTT.

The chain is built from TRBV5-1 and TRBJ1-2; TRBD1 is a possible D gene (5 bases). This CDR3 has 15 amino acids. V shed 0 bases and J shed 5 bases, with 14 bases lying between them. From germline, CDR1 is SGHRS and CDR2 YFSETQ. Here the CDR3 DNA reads TGCGCCAGCAGCTTGGGGGGCATGGATATATATGGCTACACCTTC. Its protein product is CASSLGGMDIYGYTF.

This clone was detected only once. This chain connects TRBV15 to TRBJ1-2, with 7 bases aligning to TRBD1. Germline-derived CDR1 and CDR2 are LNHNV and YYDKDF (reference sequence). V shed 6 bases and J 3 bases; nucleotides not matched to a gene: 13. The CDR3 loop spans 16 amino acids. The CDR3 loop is CATRKDYRGSYYGYTF. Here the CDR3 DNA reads TGTGCCACCAGGAAAGACTACAGGGGAAGCTACTATGGCTACACCTTC. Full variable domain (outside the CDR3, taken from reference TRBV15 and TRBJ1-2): DAMVIQNPRYQVTQFGKPVTLSCSQTLNHNVMYWYQQKSSQAPKLLFHYYDKDFNNEADTPDNFQSRRPNTSFCFLDIRSPGLGDTAMYLCATRKDYRGSYYGYTFGSGTRLTVV.

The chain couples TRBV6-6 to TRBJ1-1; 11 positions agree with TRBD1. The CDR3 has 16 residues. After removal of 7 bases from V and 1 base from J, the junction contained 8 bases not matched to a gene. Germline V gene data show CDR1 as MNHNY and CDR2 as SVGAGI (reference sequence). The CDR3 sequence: CASKHRTGGRNTEAFF. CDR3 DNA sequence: TGTGCCAGCAAGCACCGGACAGGGGGCCGGAACACTGAAGCTTTCTTT.

The CDR3 sequence is CASSWTDQETQYF. In DNA, the CDR3 is TGTGCCAGCAGTTGGACAGACCAAGAGACCCAGTACTTC. The chain recombines TRBV6-5 with TRBJ2-5, with a weak D call TRBD1 (6 bases). This CDR3 comprises 13 residues. CDR1 and CDR2 (germline): MNHEY, SVGAGI. With 4 bases removed from V and 0 bases from J, the gap between germline ends came to 6 bases.

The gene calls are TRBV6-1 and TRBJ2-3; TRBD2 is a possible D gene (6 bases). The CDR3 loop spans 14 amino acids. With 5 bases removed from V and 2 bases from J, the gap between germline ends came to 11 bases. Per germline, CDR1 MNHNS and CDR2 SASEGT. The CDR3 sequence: CASSYSGDTDTQYF. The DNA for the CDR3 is TGTGCCAGCAGTTATAGCGGAGACACAGATACGCAGTATTTT.

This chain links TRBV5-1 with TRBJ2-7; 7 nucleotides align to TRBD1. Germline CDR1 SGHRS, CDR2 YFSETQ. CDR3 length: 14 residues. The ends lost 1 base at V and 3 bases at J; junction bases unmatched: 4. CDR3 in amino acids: CASSLTGELYEQYF. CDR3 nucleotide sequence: TGCGCCAGCAGCTTGACAGGGGAACTCTACGAGCAGTACTTC.

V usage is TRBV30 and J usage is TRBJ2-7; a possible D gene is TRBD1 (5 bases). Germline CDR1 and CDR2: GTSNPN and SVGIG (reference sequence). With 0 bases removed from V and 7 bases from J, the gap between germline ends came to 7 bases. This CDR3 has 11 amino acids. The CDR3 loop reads CAWSVWTEQYF. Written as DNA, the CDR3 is TGTGCCTGGAGTGTATGGACAGAGCAGTACTTC.

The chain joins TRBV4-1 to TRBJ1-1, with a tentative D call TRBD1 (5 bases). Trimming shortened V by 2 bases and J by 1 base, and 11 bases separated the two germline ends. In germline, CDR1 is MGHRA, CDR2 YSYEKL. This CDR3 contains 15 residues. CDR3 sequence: CASSQYKTANTEAFF. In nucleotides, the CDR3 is TGCGCCAGCAGCCAATATAAGACAGCGAACACTGAAGCTTTCTTT.

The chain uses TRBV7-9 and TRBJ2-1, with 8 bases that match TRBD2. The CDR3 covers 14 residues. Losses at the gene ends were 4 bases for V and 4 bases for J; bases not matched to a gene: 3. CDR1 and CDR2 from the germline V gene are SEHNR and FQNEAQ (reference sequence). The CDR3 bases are TGTGCCAGCAGCTCCGGACTAGCTTACAATGAGCAGTTCTTC. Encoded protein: CASSSGLAYNEQFF.

As DNA, the CDR3 is TGTGCCAGCAGCTTTCTTGGACAGGGGGCAAGTGAGCAGTTCTTC. Amino acid sequence: CASSFLGQGASEQFF. V and J are TRBV7-8 and TRBJ2-1, with 11 bases that match TRBD1. V lost 3 bases to trimming and J lost 9 bases; unmatched junction nucleotides: 7. The germline V gene has CDR1 SGHVS and CDR2 FQNEAQ. The CDR3 is 15 amino acids.

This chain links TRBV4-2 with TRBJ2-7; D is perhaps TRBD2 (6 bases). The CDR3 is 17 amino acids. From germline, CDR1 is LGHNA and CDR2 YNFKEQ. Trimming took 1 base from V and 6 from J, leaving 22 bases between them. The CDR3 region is CASSQAGWGTSGSEQYF. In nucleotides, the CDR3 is TGTGCCAGCAGCCAAGCAGGTTGGGGGACTTCTGGCTCCGAGCAGTACTTC.